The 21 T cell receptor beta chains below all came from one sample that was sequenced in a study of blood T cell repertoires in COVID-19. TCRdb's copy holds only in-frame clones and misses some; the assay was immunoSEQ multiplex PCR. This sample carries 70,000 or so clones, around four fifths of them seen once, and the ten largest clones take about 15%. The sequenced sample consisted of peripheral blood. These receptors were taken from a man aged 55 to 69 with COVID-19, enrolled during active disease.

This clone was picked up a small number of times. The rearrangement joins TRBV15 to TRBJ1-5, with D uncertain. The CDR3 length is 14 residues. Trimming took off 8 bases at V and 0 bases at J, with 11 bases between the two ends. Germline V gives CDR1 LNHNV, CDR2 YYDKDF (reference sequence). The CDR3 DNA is TGTGCCACCGCTCGGAGGGATAGCAATCAGCCCCAGCATTTT. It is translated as CATARRDSNQPQHF.

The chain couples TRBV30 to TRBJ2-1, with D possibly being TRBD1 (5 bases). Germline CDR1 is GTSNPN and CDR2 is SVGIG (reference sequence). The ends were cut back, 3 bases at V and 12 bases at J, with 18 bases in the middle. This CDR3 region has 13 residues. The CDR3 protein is CAWSAGQDQRQFF. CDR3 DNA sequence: TGTGCCTGGAGCGCAGGGCAGGACCAGCGGCAGTTCTTC.

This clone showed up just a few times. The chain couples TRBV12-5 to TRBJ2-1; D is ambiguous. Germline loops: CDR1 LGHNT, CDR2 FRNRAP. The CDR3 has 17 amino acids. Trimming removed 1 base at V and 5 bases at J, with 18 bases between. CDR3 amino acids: CASGLGVRLGVNNEQFF. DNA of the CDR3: TGTGCTAGTGGTTTGGGGGTTAGGCTAGGCGTTAACAATGAGCAGTTCTTC.

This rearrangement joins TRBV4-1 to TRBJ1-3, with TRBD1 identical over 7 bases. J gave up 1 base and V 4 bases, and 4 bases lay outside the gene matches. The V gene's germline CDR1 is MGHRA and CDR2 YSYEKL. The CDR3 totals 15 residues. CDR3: CASSPGTASGNTIYF. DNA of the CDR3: TGCGCCAGCAGCCCTGGGACAGCTTCTGGAAACACCATATATTTT.

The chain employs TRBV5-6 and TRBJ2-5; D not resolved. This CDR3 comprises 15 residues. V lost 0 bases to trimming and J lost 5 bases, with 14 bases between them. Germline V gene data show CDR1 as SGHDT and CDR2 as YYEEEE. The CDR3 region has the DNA TGTGCCAGCAGCTTGGGGGCATTCGTCCAGGAGACCCAGTACTTC. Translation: CASSLGAFVQETQYF. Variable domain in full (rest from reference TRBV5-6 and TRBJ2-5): DAGVTQSPTHLIKTRGQQVTLRCSPKSGHDTVSWYQQALGQGPQFIFQYYEEEERQRGNFPDRFSGHQFPNYSSELNVNALLLGDSALYLCASSLGAFVQETQYFGPGTRLLVL.

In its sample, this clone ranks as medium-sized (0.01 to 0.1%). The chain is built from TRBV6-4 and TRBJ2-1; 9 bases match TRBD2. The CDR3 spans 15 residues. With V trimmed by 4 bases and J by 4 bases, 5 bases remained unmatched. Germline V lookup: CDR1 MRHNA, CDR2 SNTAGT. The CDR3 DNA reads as TGTGCCAGCAGTGCCGTAGCGGGAGAGTACAATGAGCAGTTCTTC. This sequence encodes CASSAVAGEYNEQFF.

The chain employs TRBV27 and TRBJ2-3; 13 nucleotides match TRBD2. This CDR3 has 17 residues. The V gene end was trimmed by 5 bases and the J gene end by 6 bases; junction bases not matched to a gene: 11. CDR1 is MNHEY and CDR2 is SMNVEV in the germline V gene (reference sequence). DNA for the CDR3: TGTGCCAGCAGTCCAAAACTAGCGGGAGGGCCAGTGGATACGCAGTATTTT. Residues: CASSPKLAGGPVDTQYF.

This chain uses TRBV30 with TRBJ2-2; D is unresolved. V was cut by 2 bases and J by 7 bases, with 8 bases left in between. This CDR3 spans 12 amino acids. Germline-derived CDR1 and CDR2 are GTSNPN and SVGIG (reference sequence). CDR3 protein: CAWSQEIGELFF. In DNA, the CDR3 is TGTGCCTGGAGTCAAGAGATCGGGGAGCTGTTTTTT. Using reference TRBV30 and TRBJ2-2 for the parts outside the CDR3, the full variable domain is SQTIHQWPATLVQPVGSPLSLECTVEGTSNPNLYWYRQAAGRGLQLLFYSVGIGQISSEVPQNLSASRPQDRQFILSSKKLLLSDSGFYLCAWSQEIGELFFGEGSRLTVL.

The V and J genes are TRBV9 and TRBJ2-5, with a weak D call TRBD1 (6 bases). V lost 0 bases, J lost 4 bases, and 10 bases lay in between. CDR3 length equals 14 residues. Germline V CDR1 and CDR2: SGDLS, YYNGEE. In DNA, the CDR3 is TGTGCCAGCAGCGTAGGACAGGCGAGAGAGACCCAGTACTTC. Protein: CASSVGQARETQYF.

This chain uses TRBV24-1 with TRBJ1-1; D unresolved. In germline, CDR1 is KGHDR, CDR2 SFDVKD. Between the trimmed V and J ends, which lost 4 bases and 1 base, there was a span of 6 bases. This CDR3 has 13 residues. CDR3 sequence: CATSERGNTEAFF. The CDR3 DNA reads TGTGCCACCAGTGAACGAGGGAACACTGAAGCTTTCTTT.

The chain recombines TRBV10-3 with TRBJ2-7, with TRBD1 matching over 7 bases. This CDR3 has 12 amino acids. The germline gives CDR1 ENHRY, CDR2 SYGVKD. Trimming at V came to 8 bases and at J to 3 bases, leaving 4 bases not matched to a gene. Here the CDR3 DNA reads TGTGCCATCGGGACAGCCTTCTACGAGCAGTACTTC. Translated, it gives CAIGTAFYEQYF.

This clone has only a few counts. Here the CDR3 reads CASSLRQRGPYNEQFF. The CDR3, as DNA: TGTGCCAGCAGCTTACGGCAGCGGGGGCCCTACAATGAGCAGTTCTTC. The chain combines TRBV7-9 with TRBJ2-1; 8 bases align to TRBD2. Trimming removed 2 bases from V and 2 bases from J; junction bases left unmatched: 5. Per germline, CDR1 SEHNR and CDR2 FQNEAQ (reference sequence). This CDR3 is built from 16 residues. Using reference TRBV7-9 and TRBJ2-1 for the parts outside the CDR3, the full variable domain is DTGVSQNPRHKITKRGQNVTFRCDPISEHNRLYWYRQTLGQGPEFLTYFQNEAQLEKSRLLSDRFSAERPKGSFSTLEIQRTEQGDSAMYLCASSLRQRGPYNEQFFGPGTRLTVL.

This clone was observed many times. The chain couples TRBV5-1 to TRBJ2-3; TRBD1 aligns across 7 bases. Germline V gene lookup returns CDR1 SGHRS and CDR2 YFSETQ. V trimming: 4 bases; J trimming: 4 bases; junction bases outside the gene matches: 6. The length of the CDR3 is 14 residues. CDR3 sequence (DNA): TGCGCCAGCAGCACCGGACAGGCCGCAGATACGCAGTATTTT. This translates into CASSTGQAADTQYF. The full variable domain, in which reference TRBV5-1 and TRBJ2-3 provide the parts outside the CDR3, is KAGVTQTPRYLIKTRGQQVTLSCSPISGHRSVSWYQQTPGQGLQFLFEYFSETQRNKGNFPGRFSGRQFSNSRSEMNVSTLELGDSALYLCASSTGQAADTQYFGPGTRLTVL.

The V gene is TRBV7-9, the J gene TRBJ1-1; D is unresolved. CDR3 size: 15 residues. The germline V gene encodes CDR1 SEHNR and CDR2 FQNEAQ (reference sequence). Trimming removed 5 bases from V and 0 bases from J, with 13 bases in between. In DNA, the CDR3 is TGTGCCAGCAGCCTCGGGGTCTTCATGAACACTGAAGCTTTCTTT. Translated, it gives CASSLGVFMNTEAFF. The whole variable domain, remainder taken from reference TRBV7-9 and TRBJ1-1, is DTGVSQNPRHKITKRGQNVTFRCDPISEHNRLYWYRQTLGQGPEFLTYFQNEAQLEKSRLLSDRFSAERPKGSFSTLEIQRTEQGDSAMYLCASSLGVFMNTEAFFGQGTRLTVV.

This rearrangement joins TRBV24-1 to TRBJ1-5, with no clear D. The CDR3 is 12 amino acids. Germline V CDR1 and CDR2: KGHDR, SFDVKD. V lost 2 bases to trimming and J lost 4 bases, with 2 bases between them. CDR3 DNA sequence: TGTGCCACCAGTGATTCTAATCAGCCCCAGCATTTT. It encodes CATSDSNQPQHF.

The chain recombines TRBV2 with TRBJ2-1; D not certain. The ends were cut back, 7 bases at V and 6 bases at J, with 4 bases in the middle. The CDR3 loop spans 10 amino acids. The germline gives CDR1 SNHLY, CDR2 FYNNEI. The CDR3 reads CASKLNEQFF. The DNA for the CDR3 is TGTGCCAGCAAGCTCAATGAGCAGTTCTTC.

The CDR3 DNA reads TGTGCCAGCAGTGAGGTGGGGCACCAGCCCCAGCATTTT. Amino acids: CASSEVGHQPQHF. The chain recombines TRBV6-1 with TRBJ1-5; D is perhaps TRBD1 (5 bases). Germline values: CDR1 MNHNS, CDR2 SASEGT. There are 13 residues in the CDR3. Trimming shortened V by 3 bases and J by 7 bases, and 10 bases separated the two germline ends.

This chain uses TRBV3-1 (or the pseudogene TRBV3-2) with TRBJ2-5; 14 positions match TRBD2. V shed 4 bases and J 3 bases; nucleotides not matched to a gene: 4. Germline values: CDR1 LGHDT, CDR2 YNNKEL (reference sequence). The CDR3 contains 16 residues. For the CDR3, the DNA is TGTGCCAGCAGCCCTGGACTAGCGGGAGGTAAAGAGACCCAGTACTTC. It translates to CASSPGLAGGKETQYF.

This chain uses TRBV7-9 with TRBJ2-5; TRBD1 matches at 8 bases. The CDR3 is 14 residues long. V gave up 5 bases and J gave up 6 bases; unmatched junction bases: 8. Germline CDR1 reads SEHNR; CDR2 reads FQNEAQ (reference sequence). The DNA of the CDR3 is TGTGCCAGCAGCGTGGGGGACAGGTCAAAGACCCAGTACTTC. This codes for CASSVGDRSKTQYF.

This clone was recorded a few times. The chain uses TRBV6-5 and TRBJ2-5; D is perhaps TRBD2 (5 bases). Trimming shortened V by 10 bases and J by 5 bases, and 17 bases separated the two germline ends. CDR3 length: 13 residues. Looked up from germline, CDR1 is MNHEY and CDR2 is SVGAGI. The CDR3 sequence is CAIKRGLGETQYF. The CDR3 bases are TGTGCCATCAAACGAGGGTTAGGCGAGACCCAGTACTTC.

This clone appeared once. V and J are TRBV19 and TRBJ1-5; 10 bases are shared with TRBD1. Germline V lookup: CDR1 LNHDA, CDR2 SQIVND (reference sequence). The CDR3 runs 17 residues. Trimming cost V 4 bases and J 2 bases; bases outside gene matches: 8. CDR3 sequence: CASSTTTGGLGNQPQHF. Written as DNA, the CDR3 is TGTGCCAGTAGTACCACGACAGGGGGCTTGGGCAATCAGCCCCAGCATTTT.